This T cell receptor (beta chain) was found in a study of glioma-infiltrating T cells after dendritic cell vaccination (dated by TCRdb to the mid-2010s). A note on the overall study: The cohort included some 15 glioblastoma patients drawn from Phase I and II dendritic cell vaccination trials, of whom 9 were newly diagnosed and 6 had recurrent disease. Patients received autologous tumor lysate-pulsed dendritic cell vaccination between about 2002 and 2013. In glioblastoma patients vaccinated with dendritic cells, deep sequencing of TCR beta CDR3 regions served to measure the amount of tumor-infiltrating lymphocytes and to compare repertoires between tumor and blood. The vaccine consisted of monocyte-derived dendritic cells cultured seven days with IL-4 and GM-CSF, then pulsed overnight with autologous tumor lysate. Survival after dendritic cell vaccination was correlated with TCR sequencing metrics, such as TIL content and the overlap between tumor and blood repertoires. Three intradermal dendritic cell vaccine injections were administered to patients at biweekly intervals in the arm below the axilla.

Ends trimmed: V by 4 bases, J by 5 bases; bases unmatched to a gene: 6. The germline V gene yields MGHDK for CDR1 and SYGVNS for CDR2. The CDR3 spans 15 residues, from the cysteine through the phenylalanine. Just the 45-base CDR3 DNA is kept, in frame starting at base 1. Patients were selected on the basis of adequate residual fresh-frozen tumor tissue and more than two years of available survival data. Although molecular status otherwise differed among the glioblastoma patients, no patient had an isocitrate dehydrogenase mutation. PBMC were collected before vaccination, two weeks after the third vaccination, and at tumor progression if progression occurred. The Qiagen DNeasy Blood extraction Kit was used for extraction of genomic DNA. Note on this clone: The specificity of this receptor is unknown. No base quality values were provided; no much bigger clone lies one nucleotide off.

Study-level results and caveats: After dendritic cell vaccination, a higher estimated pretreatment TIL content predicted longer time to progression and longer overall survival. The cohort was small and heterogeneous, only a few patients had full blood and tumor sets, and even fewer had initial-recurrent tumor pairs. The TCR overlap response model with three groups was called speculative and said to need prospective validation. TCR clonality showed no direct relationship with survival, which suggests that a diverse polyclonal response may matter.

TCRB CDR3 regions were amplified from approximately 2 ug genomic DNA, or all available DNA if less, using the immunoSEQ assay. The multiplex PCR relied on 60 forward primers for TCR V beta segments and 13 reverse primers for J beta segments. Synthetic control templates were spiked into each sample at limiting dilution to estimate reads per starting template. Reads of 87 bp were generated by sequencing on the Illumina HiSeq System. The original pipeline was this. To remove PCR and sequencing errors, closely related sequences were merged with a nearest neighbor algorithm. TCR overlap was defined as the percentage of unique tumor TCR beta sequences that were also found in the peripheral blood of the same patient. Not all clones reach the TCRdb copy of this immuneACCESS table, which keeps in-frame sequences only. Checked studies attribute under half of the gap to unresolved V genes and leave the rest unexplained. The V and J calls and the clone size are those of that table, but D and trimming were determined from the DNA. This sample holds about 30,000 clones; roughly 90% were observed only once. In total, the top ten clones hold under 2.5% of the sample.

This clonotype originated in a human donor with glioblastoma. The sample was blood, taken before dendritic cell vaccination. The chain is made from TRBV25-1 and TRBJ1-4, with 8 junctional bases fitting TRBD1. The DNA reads TGTGCCAGCAGTGCCCCGGGACAGGAGAATGAAAAACTGTTTTTT. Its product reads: CASSAPGQENEKLFF.